This T cell receptor beta chain was observed in a study of human T cells and chemical hapten exposure. The study, taken as a whole, reports: There was a positive correlation between PT1 expanded TCR counts and patch test score.

Comment on this clonotype: Its antigen is currently unknown.

Germline CDR1 reads SQVTM; CDR2 reads ANQGSEA. Losses at the gene ends were 6 bases for V and 5 bases for J; bases not matched to a gene: 8. The CDR3 is 13 amino acids. Unique molecular identifiers were linked by the library to individual cDNA molecules. TCRdb re-analysed the RACE reads in MiXCR, keeping a single row per CDR3 protein. The sample lists about 350,000 distinct CDR3 sequences; around 5% were seen once. As to time point: pre-sensitization, week 0. Regarding treatment: therapeutic diphenylcyclopropenone sensitization with weekly scalp DPC. The origin of this receptor is a young woman with alopecia areata. Some clones in this sample may be carry-over from other donors' samples. This specimen was whole blood, taken in connection with sensitization to the hapten diphenylcyclopropenone (DPC). The V call is TRBV29-1, the J call TRBJ2-7; 9 nucleotides agree with TRBD1. CDR3 amino acids: CSVLGQGHDEQYF. The CDR3 nucleotides are TGCAGCGTCTTAGGACAGGGGCACGACGAGCAGTACTTC.